This T cell receptor beta chain emerged from a study of T cell responses to AZD1222 COVID-19 vaccine (dated by TCRdb to 2020 to 2022). Regarding the complete study: A total of 230 to 250 trial participants underwent TCR sequencing, of whom 200 to 220 had received two doses of AZD1222 and roughly 26 had received two doses of the MenACWY control vaccine. Enrollment into the trials was organized by age into subgroups of 18-55, 56-69 and 70-plus years, and those subgroups contained around 150, 28 and 57 TCR-sequenced participants, respectively. Overall results and qualifications from the work: Only five to seven AZD1222 recipients were SARS-CoV-2 seropositive at baseline, limiting conclusions about previously exposed vaccinees. The 56-69-year group was small, and its depth increase did not reach significance, likely because of low power. Most participants were white British and females outnumbered males, and the authors suggested that clonal diversity may have been underestimated. The whole spike protein was spanned by vaccine-associated CD4 TCRs, and dominant responses were seen in regions 160-218 and 743-854. Because no samples from the day 14 peak response were available, repertoires could be characterized only after the peak T cell response. Reportedly, almost half of the unique spike-specific TCRs recognized epitopes lying outside the regions that are mutated in the B.1.351 and B.1.1.7 variants. After two AZD1222 doses, both the breadth and the depth of spike-specific TCRs were significantly higher than at day 0 and than in MenACWY recipients.

The CDR3 regions of human TCRbeta chains were analyzed by immunosequencing. The paper's data handling went like this. TCRs in the repertoires were compared against a reference library of SARS-CoV-2-specific TCRs that had been generated with the MIRA antigen-specificity platform. Breadth was defined as the fraction of unique TCRs that were SARS-CoV-2-associated. Depth was defined as the fraction of total T cells that were SARS-CoV-2-associated. Using the MIRA data, each spike-specific TCR was assigned both to the spike region to which the TCR was reactive and to a CD4 or CD8 class. Log10-transformed breadth and depth values were compared by one-way ANOVA with Sidak's multiple comparisons tests. TCRdb obtained this table from immuneACCESS and retained in-frame rearrangements with V and J assigned. These tables miss some clones; where compared with another copy, unresolved V genes account for less than half of the shortfall, and the remainder is unexplained. The V and J calls and the clone size are those of that table, but D and trimming were determined from the DNA. For this sample there are fewer than 200,000 clones; around 89% appear just once. The ten largest make up 3.5% to 5.5% of the sample.

In light of the paper, this sample's time point label describes: about 28 days (+/-7) after the second vaccine dose. This sample's treatment or condition label indicates: meningococcal conjugate vaccine given as trial control. Vaccinee samples were obtained from the UK trials COV001 and COV002, which included a single-blind randomized controlled phase 2/3 trial of AZD1222 (ChAdOx1 nCoV-19) in healthy adults. For TCRbeta chain sequencing, PBMC samples were collected from trial participants at day 0 and at day 28 after the second dose. V sheds 7 bases and J sheds 1 base, leaving 4 bases between their ends. The germline V gene specifies SQVTM as CDR1 and ANQGSEA as CDR2. From cysteine to phenylalanine, the CDR3 is 11 amino acids long. Only CDR3 DNA is held: 33 bases, read in frame from base 1. In the case of this clone: This receptor's antigen is unknown. Per-nucleotide qualities are absent, and no much larger clonotype sits a single base away.

The sequence came from an adult who received the MenACWY meningococcal vaccine as a control. Sequences were derived from peripheral blood, sampled 28 days after the second dose of the MenACWY control vaccine. This receptor chain uses TRBV29-1 and TRBJ2-2; no D gene is confidently identified. CDR3 region: CSARNTGELFF. The DNA sequence is given as TGCAGCGCCCGGAACACCGGGGAGCTGTTTTTT.